This entry concerns a single TCR beta chain. In its sample, this clone was seen a few times. Its antigen is currently not known. No clone much larger than this one lies a single base away; base qualities are absent. From each donor, a single peripheral blood sample of approximately 110 mL on average was drawn into heparinised tubes. Naive, central memory, regulatory and stem cell-like memory CD4+ T cells were sorted on a BD FACSAria II using a panel including CD45RO, CCR7, CD25, CD127, CD95 and CD27. A purity above 95% was achieved for all sorted populations. PBMCs were separated immediately by Lymphoprep density gradient centrifugation and were stained directly, without being cultured. So that batch effects would be minimized, each experiment stained and sorted samples in pairs, pairing one healthy donor with one patient. The CDR3 has 14 amino acids, counting the end cysteine and phenylalanine. Left in the record is the CDR3 DNA by itself, 42 bases read in frame from the first base. The junction shows trimming of 0 bases on V and 3 bases on J, and the gene matches do not reach 1 base of it. The germline V gene supplies CDR1 SGHRS and CDR2 YFSETQ.

The entire amount of isolated RNA was reverse transcribed using the High Capacity cDNA Reverse Transcription Kit, so the sequenced TCRB transcripts were expressed ones. Deep immunoSEQ sequencing was performed on naive, central memory and regulatory T cell samples, with an average of roughly 4 million total reads per sample. Sorted cells were lysed in RLT buffer and RNA was extracted with DNase-treated RNeasy Micro or Mini kits, depending on cell number. To prevent cross-contamination, every cell subset was processed on its own, while patient and healthy donor samples were processed together. The immunoSEQ multiplex PCR was used to amplify TCRB sequences from cDNA, generating 87-bp fragments that spanned the CDR3 region. Sequencing of the amplicons was performed on the Illumina HiSeq platform. The original pipeline was this. Synthetic template baselines were used to correct PCR bias computationally, reads within Hamming distance 2 were collapsed together, and singletons that could not be merged were discarded. Reads were aligned against IMGT to assign V, D and J genes, CDR3 length and insertions or deletions at six rearrangement sites. Within each subset, clonotype counts were normalized to the number of sorted cells before true diversity and Gini coefficients were calculated with the tcR R package. The overlap coefficient, calculated on TCRB nucleotide sequences, was used to measure repertoire sharing. TCRdb limited this immuneACCESS table to in-frame rearrangements with V and J called. A share of clones is missing; checked studies link under half to unresolved V genes, and the rest is unexplained. Clonal size and the V and J genes are those of that table, whereas D and trimming came from the DNA. In all, the sample holds some 150,000 clones, and more than 9.5% of those were seen once. The top ten clones comprise around 2.1% of the sample.

These data are taken from a study of beta chain features in type 1 diabetes (dated by TCRdb to the late 2010s). Notes on the research overall: Mean age, gender distribution, total cell number and subset yield did not differ between patients and healthy donors. A total of approximately 99,000,000 sorted cells were examined across all samples, and RNA yield correlated strongly with the number of cells per subset. In the study, recently diagnosed type 1 diabetes patients and matched healthy donors were compared on the TCRB repertoires of their sorted circulating CD4+ T cell subsets. Whereas all 28 donors provided naive and central memory subsets, regulatory and stem cell-like memory subsets were isolated from just 8 patients and roughly eight healthy donors.

Summary of the overall study and its limitations: Patients with type 1 diabetes made fewer insertions and deleted more nucleotides at VDJ recombination sites, implying thymic rearrangement abnormalities. Shorter templates might be favored by PCR, yet because patient and control samples were amplified and corrected together, any such skew would affect both groups equally. Type 1 diabetes patients showed a moderate but significant shortening of TCRB CDR3 length in all four CD4+ subsets. Because cDNA rather than genomic DNA was sequenced, highly expressing activated cells could have been over-represented, although no difference in activation and CD3 levels was found between groups. Naive, central memory and regulatory TCRB repertoires appeared more similar among patients than among healthy donors. Because the HLA sub-analyses included only small numbers of individuals, any influence of HLA type on TCRB rearrangement was left unresolved.

This sequence originates from a man between 18 and 29 years old in good health. The chain is made from TRBV5-1 and TRBJ2-5; 8 central nucleotides agree with TRBD1. Sequenced: central memory CD4+ T cells from blood. CDR3 sequence: CASSLVDREETQYF. The nucleotide sequence is TGCGCCAGCAGCTTGGTGGACAGGGAAGAGACCCAGTACTTC. Joined to the reference TRBV5-1 and TRBJ2-5 proteins, this CDR3 gives the full variable domain: KAGVTQTPRYLIKTRGQQVTLSCSPISGHRSVSWYQQTPGQGLQFLFEYFSETQRNKGNFPGRFSGRQFSNSRSEMNVSTLELGDSALYLCASSLVDREETQYFGPGTRLLVL.